The next 22 T cell receptor beta chains were all read from a single sample in a study of T cells after somatic rescue of genetic block. Repertoires were generated with immunoSEQ multiplex PCR, while TCRdb's copy carries only in-frame clones and drops some. The sample contains some 67,000 clones, 92% of which appear only once. Input material: peripheral blood mononuclear cells (PBMCs). All receptors come from a man aged 35 to 55.

The CDR3 DNA sequence: TGTGCCAGCAGCTTAGGGCAGTTTGGGTACAATGAGCAGTTCTTC. It is translated as CASSLGQFGYNEQFF. This chain connects TRBV7-3 to TRBJ2-1; D ambiguous. V was cut by 2 bases and J by 4 bases, with 12 bases left in between. Germline CDR1 reads SGHTA; CDR2 reads FQGTGA. This CDR3 has 15 amino acids.

This chain links TRBV4-1 with TRBJ2-7; 9 positions match TRBD2. With V trimmed by 1 base and J by 5 bases, 12 bases remained unmatched. This CDR3 spans 17 amino acids. Germline values: CDR1 MGHRA, CDR2 YSYEKL. The DNA for the CDR3 is TGCGCCAGCAGCCAAGGAGCAGCGGGAGGTTGGAGCGACGAGCAGTACTTC. Translating gives CASSQGAAGGWSDEQYF.

The V gene is TRBV7-9, the J gene TRBJ2-1, with 7 bases lining up with TRBD2. Trimming removed 5 bases from V and 6 bases from J; junction bases left unmatched: 10. Germline-derived CDR1 and CDR2 are SEHNR and FQNEAQ (reference sequence). The CDR3 covers 15 residues. The CDR3 spells CASSPVDGRGNEQFF. The CDR3, as DNA: TGTGCCAGCAGCCCGGTCGATGGGAGGGGCAATGAGCAGTTCTTC.

The chain links TRBV28 to TRBJ1-3; D is ambiguous. Trimming took off 3 bases at V and 0 bases at J, with 9 bases between the two ends. The CDR3 runs 15 residues. Germline-derived CDR1 and CDR2 are MDHEN and SYDVKM. The CDR3 DNA is TGTGCCAGCAGTTTGCCCGGGTTCTCTGGAAACACCATATATTTT. It is translated as CASSLPGFSGNTIYF. The full variable domain, its missing parts supplied by reference TRBV28 and TRBJ1-3, is DVKVTQSSRYLVKRTGEKVFLECVQDMDHENMFWYRQDPGLGLRLIYFSYDVKMKEKGDIPEGYSVSREKKERFSLILESASTNQTSMYLCASSLPGFSGNTIYFGEGSWLTVV.

The rearrangement uses TRBV6-1 and TRBJ2-7; D not resolved. The germline V gene encodes CDR1 MNHNS and CDR2 SASEGT. This CDR3 is built from 13 residues. V gave up 1 base and J gave up 1 base, with 5 bases separating them. The CDR3, as DNA: TGTGCCAGCAGTGAAGACAGATCCTACGAGCAGTACTTC. This encodes CASSEDRSYEQYF.

The chain combines TRBV15 with TRBJ1-5; maybe TRBD1 (5 bases). CDR1 is LNHNV, CDR2 YYDKDF, per germline (reference sequence). This CDR3 is 14 amino acids long. Trimming removed 3 bases from V and 9 bases from J, with 15 bases in between. In DNA form, the CDR3 reads TGTGCCACCAGCAGTCGGGACCTCGTTGGGCCCCAGCATTTT. It yields the protein CATSSRDLVGPQHF.

CDR3 protein: CASSSQGYNEQFF. The CDR3 region has the DNA TGTGCCAGCAGCTCTCAGGGCTACAATGAGCAGTTCTTC. The gene calls are TRBV6-1 and TRBJ2-1; TRBD1 might be the D (5 bases). Germline CDR1 reads MNHNS; CDR2 reads SASEGT. The CDR3 loop spans 13 amino acids. Trimming removed 6 bases at V and 3 bases at J, with 9 bases between.

The chain employs TRBV6-6 and TRBJ2-1, with 8 bases matching TRBD2. The germline CDR1 and CDR2 sequences are MNHNY and SVGAGI (reference sequence). The junction had 15 bases not matched to a gene; V was cut back by 6 bases and J by 8 bases. This CDR3 contains 16 residues. This CDR3 reads CASSRSLGTSLDEQFF. In DNA form, the CDR3 reads TGTGCCAGCAGCCGAAGCCTGGGGACTAGTCTCGATGAGCAGTTCTTC.

The chain combines TRBV30 with TRBJ2-6, with 7 bases matching TRBD2. V lost 1 base to trimming and J lost 7 bases; unmatched junction nucleotides: 10. The germline CDR1 and CDR2 sequences are GTSNPN and SVGIG (reference sequence). The CDR3 spans 16 residues. The CDR3 coding sequence is TGTGCCTGGAGTGCGGGCCATGGGGGGGAAGCCAACGTCCTGACTTTC. It translates to CAWSAGHGGEANVLTF.

The chain links TRBV27 to TRBJ2-5, with 7 positions matching TRBD1. Losses at the gene ends were 3 bases for V and 6 bases for J; bases not matched to a gene: 7. The CDR3 is 14 amino acids. Looked up from germline, CDR1 is MNHEY and CDR2 is SMNVEV (reference sequence). The CDR3 loop is CASSFTGAEKTQYF. CDR3 DNA: TGTGCCAGCAGTTTTACAGGGGCGGAAAAGACCCAGTACTTC.

The V and J genes are TRBV6-4 and TRBJ2-3; maybe TRBD2 (6 bases). Germline CDR1 is MRHNA and CDR2 is SNTAGT. Trimming took 0 bases from V and 5 from J, leaving 15 bases between them. This CDR3 has 16 residues. The CDR3 spells CASSDSTGGMIDTQYF. The CDR3 nucleotides are TGTGCCAGCAGTGACTCGACTGGGGGGATGATAGATACGCAGTATTTT.

Comment on this clone: Other nucleotide sequences from this sample produce the same CDR3. This CDR3 is CASSRTGAYNEQFF. Written as DNA, the CDR3 is TGTGCCAGCAGCCGGACGGGGGCCTACAATGAGCAGTTCTTC. The chain combines TRBV7-9 with TRBJ2-1; D may be TRBD2 (6 bases). Trimming stripped 5 bases from V and 2 bases from J, with 10 bases between. Germline values: CDR1 SEHNR, CDR2 FQNEAQ (reference sequence). The CDR3 runs to 14 residues.

The rearrangement links TRBV9 to TRBJ1-1, with D tentatively TRBD1 (5 bases). The V gene's germline CDR1 is SGDLS and CDR2 YYNGEE. The germline V and J ends were trimmed by 4 bases and 7 bases, with 14 bases remaining between them. CDR3 length: 13 amino acids. CDR3 in DNA: TGTGCCAGCAGCCGATCCCCGGGGGGTGAAGCTTTCTTT. It is translated as CASSRSPGGEAFF.

The V and J genes are TRBV19 and TRBJ2-5, with 7 positions matching TRBD1. This CDR3 region has 13 residues. V shed 9 bases and J 0 bases; nucleotides not matched to a gene: 4. The germline V gene has CDR1 LNHDA and CDR2 SQIVND (reference sequence). CDR3 nucleotides: TGTGCCAGCCTCGGACAGGACCAAGAGACCCAGTACTTC. It is translated as CASLGQDQETQYF.

This chain links TRBV6-1 with TRBJ2-4; TRBD1 agrees at 9 bases. V trimming: 4 bases; J trimming: 6 bases; junction bases outside the gene matches: 13. Germline V gene lookup returns CDR1 MNHNS and CDR2 SASEGT. The CDR3 spans 17 residues. In DNA, the CDR3 is TGTGCCAGCAGTGCACGAATAACAGGGGGCGACCCAAACATTCAGTACTTC. This gives the protein CASSARITGGDPNIQYF.

CDR3 amino acids: CASSDHRVGEQYF. The CDR3 DNA reads TGCGCCAGCAGTGACCACAGGGTTGGCGAGCAGTACTTC. V gene TRBV10-1 combines with J gene TRBJ2-7; D possibly corresponds to TRBD1 (6 bases). Deletions cut 3 bases from V and 6 bases from J, with 12 bases between. From germline, CDR1 is WNHNN and CDR2 SYGVQD (reference sequence). The CDR3 length is 13 residues.

The genes are TRBV27 and TRBJ2-1; 9 bases agree with TRBD2. Germline CDR1 is MNHEY and CDR2 is SMNVEV (reference sequence). The CDR3 length is 15 residues. The J segment lost 10 bases and the V segment lost 4 bases, leaving 11 bases of the junction unmatched. In DNA form, the CDR3 reads TGTGCCAGCAGTTCCCAAGCGGGAGGAGTTTTAGAGCAGTTCTTC. It codes for CASSSQAGGVLEQFF.

The CDR3 sequence is CASSLARTKPYEQFF. The DNA of the CDR3 is TGTGCCAGCAGCTTGGCTCGGACAAAACCTTATGAGCAGTTCTTC. This chain connects TRBV5-6 to TRBJ2-1; D is possibly TRBD1 (5 bases). With 0 bases removed from V and 8 bases from J, the gap between germline ends came to 15 bases. The germline V gene has CDR1 SGHDT and CDR2 YYEEEE. This CDR3 spans 15 amino acids. The full variable domain, its missing parts supplied by reference TRBV5-6 and TRBJ2-1, is DAGVTQSPTHLIKTRGQQVTLRCSPKSGHDTVSWYQQALGQGPQFIFQYYEEEERQRGNFPDRFSGHQFPNYSSELNVNALLLGDSALYLCASSLARTKPYEQFFGPGTRLTVL.

The chain joins TRBV5-1 to TRBJ2-2; TRBD1 aligns across 9 bases. V lost 0 bases to trimming and J lost 5 bases; unmatched junction nucleotides: 11. This CDR3 is 18 amino acids long. Germline loops: CDR1 SGHRS, CDR2 YFSETQ. In DNA, the CDR3 is TGCGCCAGCAGCTTGGGTCCTCACTACAGGGGGCGAACCGGGGAGCTGTTTTTT. Encoded protein: CASSLGPHYRGRTGELFF.

The rearrangement joins TRBV5-1 to TRBJ2-7; 9 bases line up with TRBD1. This CDR3 region has 14 residues. V lost 3 bases, J lost 3 bases, and 4 bases stayed unmatched. Germline V gene lookup returns CDR1 SGHRS and CDR2 YFSETQ. CDR3 loop: CASSSTGGVYEQYF. The DNA for the CDR3 is TGCGCCAGCAGCTCGACAGGGGGGGTCTACGAGCAGTACTTC.

The chain uses TRBV28 and TRBJ2-7; 11 nucleotides line up with TRBD1. Trimming at V came to 7 bases and at J to 2 bases, leaving 10 bases not matched to a gene. The germline CDR1 and CDR2 sequences are MDHEN and SYDVKM. The CDR3 has 16 amino acids. CDR3 region: CASTLPPGQGAYEQYF. The DNA of the CDR3 is TGTGCCAGCACCCTCCCGCCGGGACAGGGGGCCTACGAGCAGTACTTC.

The rearrangement joins TRBV9 to TRBJ1-1; D gene unclear. Germline CDR1 reads SGDLS; CDR2 reads YYNGEE. Trimming stripped 0 bases from V and 2 bases from J, with 11 bases between. The CDR3 is 15 residues long. CDR3 sequence (DNA): TGTGCCAGCAGCGTAGGTCGGGTCGCTAACACTGAAGCTTTCTTT. As protein: CASSVGRVANTEAFF.